These 12 T cell receptor beta chains came from one sample sequenced in a study of T-cell memory formation after mild COVID-19. One entry per CDR3 protein results from TCRdb running MiXCR on the 5' RACE reads. Of 340,000 or so distinct CDR3 sequences listed, 13% are singletons. The material sequenced was PBMCs or a T cell subset sorted from them (not recorded which). Receptors were obtained from a man younger than 30 who had mild COVID-19 (a few samples of this study predate the infection). Cell type and time point are not known.

V and J are TRBV28 and TRBJ2-2; no reliable D call. The CDR3 spans 14 residues. V was pared by 2 bases and J by 4 bases, with 8 bases between. Looked up from germline, CDR1 is MDHEN and CDR2 is SYDVKM. The CDR3 sequence: CASSLSRVTGELFF. CDR3 DNA: TGTGCCAGCAGTTTAAGTAGGGTCACCGGGGAGCTGTTTTTT.

The gene calls are TRBV6-5 and TRBJ1-6; 8 nucleotides agree with TRBD1. There are 13 residues in the CDR3. The germline CDR1 and CDR2 sequences are MNHEY and SVGAGI. V lost 6 bases, J lost 9 bases, and 4 bases stayed unmatched. The CDR3 sequence: CASRPGQASPLHF. In DNA form, the CDR3 reads TGTGCCAGCAGACCGGGACAGGCTTCACCCCTCCACTTT.

This clonotype was seen only a few times. The chain links TRBV4-1 to TRBJ1-1; no clear D. From germline, CDR1 is MGHRA and CDR2 YSYEKL. The CDR3 consists of 16 residues. Trimming took off 0 bases at V and 1 base at J, with 12 bases between the two ends. CDR3 coding DNA: TGCGCCAGCAGCCAAGACGGGGTGCCACCGAACACTGAAGCTTTCTTT. This gives the protein CASSQDGVPPNTEAFF.

The sample holds a few counts of this clonotype. This chain connects TRBV11-2 to TRBJ1-2; D is possibly TRBD1 (6 bases). With 6 bases removed from V and 4 bases from J, the gap between germline ends came to 21 bases. This CDR3 has 16 residues. Per germline, CDR1 SGHAT and CDR2 FQNNGV. The chain's CDR3 is CASSQTRGPSGYGYTF. CDR3 DNA: TGTGCCAGCAGTCAAACCAGGGGACCTAGTGGCTATGGCTACACCTTC.

The chain carries TRBV28 and TRBJ2-7; D is unresolved. V was clipped by 3 bases and J by 7 bases, with 13 bases between them. The length of the CDR3 is 13 residues. Germline V CDR1 and CDR2: MDHEN, SYDVKM. In nucleotides, the CDR3 is TGTGCCAGCAGTTTCCAGGCCGAAGATGAGCAGTACGTC. Translation: CASSFQAEDEQYV.

This clonotype was detected only a few times. Here the CDR3 DNA reads TGCGCCAGCAGCTCAGGACTAGTCAATGAGCAGTTCTTC. As protein: CASSSGLVNEQFF. The chain couples TRBV5-1 to TRBJ2-1; 7 nucleotides line up with TRBD2. The length of the CDR3 is 13 residues. In germline, CDR1 is SGHRS, CDR2 YFSETQ. V lost 3 bases and J lost 6; bases outside the gene matches: 3. Full variable domain (missing parts from reference TRBV5-1 and TRBJ2-1): KAGVTQTPRYLIKTRGQQVTLSCSPISGHRSVSWYQQTPGQGLQFLFEYFSETQRNKGNFPGRFSGRQFSNSRSEMNVSTLELGDSALYLCASSSGLVNEQFFGPGTRLTVL.

In its sample, this clonotype was seen once. This chain uses TRBV30 with TRBJ2-7; tentatively, D is TRBD2 (6 bases). The CDR3 covers 15 residues. Per the germline V gene, CDR1 is GTSNPN and CDR2 is SVGIG (reference sequence). Trimming took off 3 bases at V and 4 bases at J, with 19 bases between the two ends. The CDR3 region is CAWSLGGAGGYEQYF. DNA for the CDR3: TGTGCCTGGAGCTTGGGCGGGGCGGGCGGATACGAGCAGTACTTC.

This clonotype was counted only a few times. The rearrangement uses TRBV12-3 or TRBV12-4 and TRBJ2-7; D perhaps matches TRBD1 (5 bases). Trimming removed 7 bases from V and 0 bases from J, with 13 bases in between. CDR3 length equals 14 residues. Written as DNA, the CDR3 is TGTGCCAGCACCACCCTAGACAGCTCCTACGAGCAGTACTTC. This sequence encodes CASTTLDSSYEQYF.

This chain uses TRBV20-1 with TRBJ1-2; D call uncertain. The germline gives CDR1 DFQATT, CDR2 SNEGSKA (reference sequence). This CDR3 is 12 amino acids long. Between the trimmed V and J ends, which lost 8 bases and 3 bases, there was a span of 13 bases. The CDR3 nucleotides read TGCAGTTCCGAAGGGTCTGACTATGGCTACACCTTC. This codes for CSSEGSDYGYTF.

CDR3 DNA: TGCGCCAGCAGCGGGGACGATAATTCACCCCTCCACTTT. This translates into CASSGDDNSPLHF. V gene TRBV5-1 combines with J gene TRBJ1-6, with a possible D match to TRBD1 (5 bases). CDR3 length equals 13 residues. Germline V lookup: CDR1 SGHRS, CDR2 YFSETQ. V dropped 4 bases and J dropped 5 bases, with 7 bases sitting between them.

This clonotype was seen a handful of times. J is TRBJ2-5 and V is TRBV7-2, with D possibly TRBD1 on 6 matching bases. V was shortened by 1 base and J by 0 bases, with 12 bases between the two germline ends. The CDR3 has 16 residues. Germline assignment: CDR1 SGHTA and CDR2 FQGNSA. CDR3 DNA sequence: TGTGCCAGCAGCTTAGGTACAGGGCGCAACCAAGAGACCCAGTACTTC. This gives the protein CASSLGTGRNQETQYF.

This clonotype was detected a few times. This chain uses TRBV25-1 with TRBJ2-2, with 9 nucleotides matching TRBD2. CDR3 length: 14 residues. After removal of 6 bases from V and 4 bases from J, the junction contained 3 bases not matched to a gene. Germline loops: CDR1 MGHDK, CDR2 SYGVNS. CDR3 DNA sequence: TGTGCCAGCAGAGGCGGGGGGGGCACCGGGGAGCTGTTTTTT. Its translation: CASRGGGGTGELFF.